In its sample, the clone carrying this T cell receptor beta chain was seen a few times. Its antigen is currently unknown. This specimen belongs to a study of T-cell memory formation after mild COVID-19. General study findings and limits: Clones contracting day 15 to 85 were balanced CD4/CD8; later expanders leaned CD4+. Proof of SARS-CoV-2 specificity was absent for the second-wave clones that crested on day 37. In pre-infection memory, a portion of responding clones appeared, which suggested that cross-reactive memory joined.

Employing constant-segment primers, 5'RACE generated TCR alpha and TCR beta cDNA libraries bearing sample barcodes and UMIs. TCRdb ran MiXCR on the 5' RACE reads and lists one entry per CDR3 protein. The sample consists of about 450,000 distinct CDR3 sequences, 23% of them appearing once. Germline lookup yields CDR1 MNHEY and CDR2 SVGAGI. The length of the CDR3 is 16 residues. V was shortened by 5 bases and J by 3 bases, with 19 bases between the two germline ends. The TCR comes from an adult woman who had mild COVID-19 (a few samples of this study predate the infection). Cell type and time point are not known. The chain employs TRBV6-5 and TRBJ1-2; possible D gene TRBD1, 5 bases. Sample: PBMCs or a T cell subset sorted from them (not recorded which). CDR3 DNA sequence: TGTGCCAGCAGTCCGGACGGGGCCCAGGACTACTATGGCTACACCTTC. This codes for CASSPDGAQDYYGYTF.